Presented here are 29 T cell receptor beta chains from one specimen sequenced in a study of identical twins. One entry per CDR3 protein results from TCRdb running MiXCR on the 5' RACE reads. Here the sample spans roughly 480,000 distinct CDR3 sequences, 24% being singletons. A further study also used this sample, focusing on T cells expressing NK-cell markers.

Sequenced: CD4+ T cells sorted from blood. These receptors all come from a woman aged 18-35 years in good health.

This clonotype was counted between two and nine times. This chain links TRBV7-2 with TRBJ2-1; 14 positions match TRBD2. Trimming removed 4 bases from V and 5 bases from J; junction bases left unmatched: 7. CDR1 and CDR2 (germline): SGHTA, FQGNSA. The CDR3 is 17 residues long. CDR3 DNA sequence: TGTGCCAGCAGCTCACCGACTAGCGGGAGGGGGCACAATGAGCAGTTCTTC. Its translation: CASSSPTSGRGHNEQFF.

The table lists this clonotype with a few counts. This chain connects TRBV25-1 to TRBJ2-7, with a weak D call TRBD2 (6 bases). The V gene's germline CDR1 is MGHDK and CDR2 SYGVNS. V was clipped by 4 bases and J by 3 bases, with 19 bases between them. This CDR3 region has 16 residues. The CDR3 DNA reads TGTGCCAGCAGTGCTGGACTACCTGTCCGAGGCTACGAGCAGTACTTC. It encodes CASSAGLPVRGYEQYF.

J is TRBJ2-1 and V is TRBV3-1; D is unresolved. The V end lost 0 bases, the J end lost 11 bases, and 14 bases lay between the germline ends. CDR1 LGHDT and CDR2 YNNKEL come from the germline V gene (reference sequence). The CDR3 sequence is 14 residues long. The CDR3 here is CASSQDRSQRQQFF. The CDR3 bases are TGTGCCAGCAGCCAAGATAGGTCCCAGCGACAGCAGTTCTTC.

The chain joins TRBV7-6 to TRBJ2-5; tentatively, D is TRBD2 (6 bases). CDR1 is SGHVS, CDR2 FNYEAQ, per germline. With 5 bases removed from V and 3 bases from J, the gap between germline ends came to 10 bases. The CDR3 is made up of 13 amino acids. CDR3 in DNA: TGTGCCAGCAGCAAATGGGGGGAAGAGACCCAGTACTTC. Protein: CASSKWGEETQYF.

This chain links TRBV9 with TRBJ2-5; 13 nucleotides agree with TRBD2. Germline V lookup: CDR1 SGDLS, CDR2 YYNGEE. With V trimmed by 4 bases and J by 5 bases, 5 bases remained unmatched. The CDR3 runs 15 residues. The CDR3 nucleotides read TGTGCCAGCAGCTCTACGGGACTAGCGGGGGAGACCCAGTACTTC. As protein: CASSSTGLAGETQYF.

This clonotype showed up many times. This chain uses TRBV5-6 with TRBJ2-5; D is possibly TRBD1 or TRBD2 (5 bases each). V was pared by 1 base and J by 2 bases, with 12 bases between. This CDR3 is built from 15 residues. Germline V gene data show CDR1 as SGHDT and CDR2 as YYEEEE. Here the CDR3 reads CASSLIRGGQETQYF. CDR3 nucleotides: TGTGCCAGCAGCTTGATACGGGGCGGACAAGAGACCCAGTACTTC.

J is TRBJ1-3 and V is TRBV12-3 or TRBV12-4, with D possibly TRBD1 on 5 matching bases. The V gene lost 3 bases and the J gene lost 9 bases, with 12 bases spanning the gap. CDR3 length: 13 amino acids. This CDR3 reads CASSFRQLTTIYF. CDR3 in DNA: TGTGCCAGCAGTTTCCGACAGCTAACCACCATATATTTT.

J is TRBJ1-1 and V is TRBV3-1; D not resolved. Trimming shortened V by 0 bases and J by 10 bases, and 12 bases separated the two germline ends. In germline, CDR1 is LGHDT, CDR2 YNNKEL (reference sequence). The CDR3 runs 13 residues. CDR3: CASSQEAEGLAFF. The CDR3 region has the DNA TGTGCCAGCAGCCAAGAGGCAGAGGGATTAGCTTTCTTT.

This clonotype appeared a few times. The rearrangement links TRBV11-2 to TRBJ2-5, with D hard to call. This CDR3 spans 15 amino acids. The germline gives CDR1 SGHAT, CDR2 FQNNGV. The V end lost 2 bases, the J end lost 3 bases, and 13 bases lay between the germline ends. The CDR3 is CASSLSLALKETQYF. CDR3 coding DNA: TGTGCCAGCAGCTTATCATTGGCCTTAAAAGAGACCCAGTACTTC.

The CDR3 DNA follows: TGTGCCAGCGAGACTAGCGGGGGGTCGTACAATGAGCAGTTCTTC. It is translated as CASETSGGSYNEQFF. The chain carries TRBV18 and TRBJ2-1; 13 positions agree with TRBD2. The germline CDR1 and CDR2 sequences are KGHSH and LQKENI. J lost 4 bases, V lost 8 bases, and 5 bases had no gene match. The length of the CDR3 is 15 residues.

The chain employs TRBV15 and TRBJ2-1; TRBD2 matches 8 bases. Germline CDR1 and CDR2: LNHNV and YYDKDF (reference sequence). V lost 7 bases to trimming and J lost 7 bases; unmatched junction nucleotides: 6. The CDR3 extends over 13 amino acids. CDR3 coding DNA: TGTGCCACCAAAGCGGGAGATGGGAATGAGCAGTTCTTC. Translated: CATKAGDGNEQFF. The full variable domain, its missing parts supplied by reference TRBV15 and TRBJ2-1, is DAMVIQNPRYQVTQFGKPVTLSCSQTLNHNVMYWYQQKSSQAPKLLFHYYDKDFNNEADTPDNFQSRRPNTSFCFLDIRSPGLGDTAMYLCATKAGDGNEQFFGPGTRLTVL.

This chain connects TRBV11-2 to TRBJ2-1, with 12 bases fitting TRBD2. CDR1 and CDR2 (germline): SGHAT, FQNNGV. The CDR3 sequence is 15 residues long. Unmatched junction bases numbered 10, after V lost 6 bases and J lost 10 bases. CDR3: CASRDRLAGVREQFF. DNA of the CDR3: TGTGCCAGCAGGGACCGACTAGCGGGAGTGCGCGAGCAGTTCTTC.

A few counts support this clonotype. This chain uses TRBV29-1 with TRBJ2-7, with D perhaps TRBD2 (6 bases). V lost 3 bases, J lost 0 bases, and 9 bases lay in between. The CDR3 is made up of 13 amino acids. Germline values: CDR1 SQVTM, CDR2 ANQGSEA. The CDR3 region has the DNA TGCAGCGTTGAGGCGGGGAGCTCCTACGAGCAGTACTTC. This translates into CSVEAGSSYEQYF.

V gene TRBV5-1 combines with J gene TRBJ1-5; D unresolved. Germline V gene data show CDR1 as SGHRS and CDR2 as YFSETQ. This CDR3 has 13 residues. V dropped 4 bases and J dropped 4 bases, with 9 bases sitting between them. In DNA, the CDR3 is TGCGCCAGCAGCCCGAGTCCTAATCAGCCCCAGCATTTT. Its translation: CASSPSPNQPQHF.

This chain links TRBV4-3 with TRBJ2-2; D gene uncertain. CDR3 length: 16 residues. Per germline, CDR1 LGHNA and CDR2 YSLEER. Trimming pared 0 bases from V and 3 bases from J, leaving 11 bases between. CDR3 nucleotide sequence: TGCGCCAGCAGCCAAGAAGCAGGCCGACACACCGGGGAGCTGTTTTTT. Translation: CASSQEAGRHTGELFF.

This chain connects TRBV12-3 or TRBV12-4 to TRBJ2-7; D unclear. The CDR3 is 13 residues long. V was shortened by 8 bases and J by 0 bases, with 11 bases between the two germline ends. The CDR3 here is CASQRRNSYEQYF. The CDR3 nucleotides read TGTGCCAGCCAGAGACGTAACTCCTACGAGCAGTACTTC.

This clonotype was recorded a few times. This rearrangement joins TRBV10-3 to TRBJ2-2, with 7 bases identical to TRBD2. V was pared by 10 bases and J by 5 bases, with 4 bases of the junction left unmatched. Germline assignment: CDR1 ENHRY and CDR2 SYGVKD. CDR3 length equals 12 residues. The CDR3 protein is CATGEGTGELFF. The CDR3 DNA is TGTGCCACCGGGGAGGGGACCGGGGAGCTGTTTTTT.

CDR3 sequence (DNA): TGTGCCAGCAGTCCCCTCGGACGGTATAGCACAGATACGCAGTATTTT. Protein product: CASSPLGRYSTDTQYF. V and J are TRBV12-3 or TRBV12-4 and TRBJ2-3; D is unresolved. The CDR3 has 16 amino acids. The V and J ends lost 5 bases and 0 bases respectively, with 15 bases between them.

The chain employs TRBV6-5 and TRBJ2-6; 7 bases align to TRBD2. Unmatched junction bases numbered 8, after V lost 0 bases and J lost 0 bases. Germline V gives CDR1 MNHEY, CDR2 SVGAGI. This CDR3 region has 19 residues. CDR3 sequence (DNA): TGTGCCAGCAGTTACTCGGGGGGGAGAGGGTACTCTGGGGCCAACGTCCTGACTTTC. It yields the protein CASSYSGGRGYSGANVLTF.

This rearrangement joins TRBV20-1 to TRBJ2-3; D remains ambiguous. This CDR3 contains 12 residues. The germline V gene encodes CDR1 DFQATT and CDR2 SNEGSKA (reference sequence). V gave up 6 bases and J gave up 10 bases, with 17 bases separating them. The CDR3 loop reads CSAGDPLAAQYF. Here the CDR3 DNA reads TGCAGTGCCGGCGACCCGCTTGCTGCGCAGTATTTT.

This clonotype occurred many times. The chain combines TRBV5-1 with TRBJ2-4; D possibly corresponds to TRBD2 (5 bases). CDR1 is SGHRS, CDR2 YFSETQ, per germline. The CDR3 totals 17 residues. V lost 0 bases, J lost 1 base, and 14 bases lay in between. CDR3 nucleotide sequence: TGCGCCAGCAGCTTGGCCTACGGGGTTACGGCCAAAAACATTCAGTACTTC. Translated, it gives CASSLAYGVTAKNIQYF.

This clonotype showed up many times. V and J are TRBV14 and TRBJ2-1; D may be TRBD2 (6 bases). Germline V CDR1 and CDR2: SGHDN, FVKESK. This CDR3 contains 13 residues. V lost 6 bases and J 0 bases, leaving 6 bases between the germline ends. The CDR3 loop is CASRRDSYNEQFF. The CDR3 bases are TGTGCCAGCAGGCGGGACTCCTACAATGAGCAGTTCTTC.

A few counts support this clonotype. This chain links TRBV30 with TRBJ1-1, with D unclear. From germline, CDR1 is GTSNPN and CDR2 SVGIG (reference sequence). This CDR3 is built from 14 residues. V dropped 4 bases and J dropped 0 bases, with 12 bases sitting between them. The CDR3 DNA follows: TGTGCCTGGATTAGGGTTGATCTGAACACTGAAGCTTTCTTT. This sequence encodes CAWIRVDLNTEAFF.

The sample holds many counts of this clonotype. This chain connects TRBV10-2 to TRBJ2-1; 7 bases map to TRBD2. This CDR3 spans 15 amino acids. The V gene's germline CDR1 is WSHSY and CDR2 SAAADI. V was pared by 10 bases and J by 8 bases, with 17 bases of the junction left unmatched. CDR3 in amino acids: CAIRRERSYGDEQFF. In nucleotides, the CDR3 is TGCGCCATCCGGCGGGAGCGGAGCTATGGCGATGAGCAGTTCTTC.

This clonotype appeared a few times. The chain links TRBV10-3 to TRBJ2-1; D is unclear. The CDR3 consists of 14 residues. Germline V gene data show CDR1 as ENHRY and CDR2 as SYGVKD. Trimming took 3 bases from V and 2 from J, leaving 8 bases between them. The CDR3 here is CAISESSTYNEQFF. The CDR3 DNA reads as TGTGCCATCAGTGAAAGCAGTACCTACAATGAGCAGTTCTTC.

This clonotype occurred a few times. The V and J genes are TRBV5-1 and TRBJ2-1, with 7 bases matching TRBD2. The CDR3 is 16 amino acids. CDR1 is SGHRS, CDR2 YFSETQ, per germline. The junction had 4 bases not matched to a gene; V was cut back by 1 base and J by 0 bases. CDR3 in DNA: TGCGCCAGCAGCTTGACCCGGACTAGCTCCTACAATGAGCAGTTCTTC. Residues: CASSLTRTSSYNEQFF.

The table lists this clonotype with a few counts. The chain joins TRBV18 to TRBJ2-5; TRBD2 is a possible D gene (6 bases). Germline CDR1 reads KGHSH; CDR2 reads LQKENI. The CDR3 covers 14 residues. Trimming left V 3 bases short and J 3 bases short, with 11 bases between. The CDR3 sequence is CASSPVGTEETQYF. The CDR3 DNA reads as TGTGCCAGCTCACCTGTCGGGACTGAAGAGACCCAGTACTTC.

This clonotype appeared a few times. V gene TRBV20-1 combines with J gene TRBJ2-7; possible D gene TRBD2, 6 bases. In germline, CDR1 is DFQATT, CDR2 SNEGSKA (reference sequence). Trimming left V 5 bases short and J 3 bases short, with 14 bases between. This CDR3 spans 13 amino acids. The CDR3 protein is CSASAGRSYEQYF. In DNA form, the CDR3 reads TGCAGTGCTTCCGCGGGGAGGAGCTACGAGCAGTACTTC.

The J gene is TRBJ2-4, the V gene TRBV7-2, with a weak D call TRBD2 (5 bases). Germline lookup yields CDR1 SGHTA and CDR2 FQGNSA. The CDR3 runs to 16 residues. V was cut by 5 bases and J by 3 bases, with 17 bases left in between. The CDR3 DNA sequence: TGTGCCAGCAGCCAGTACTGGTCCGGGGACAAAAACATTCAGTACTTC. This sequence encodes CASSQYWSGDKNIQYF.